One sample yielded the 14 T cell receptor beta chains listed below, sequenced in a study of T-cell memory formation after mild COVID-19. Using its own MiXCR run on the 5' RACE reads, TCRdb lists one record per CDR3 protein. The sample shows about 160,000 distinct CDR3 sequences, roughly a third of them seen only once. The sample consisted of PBMCs or a T cell subset sorted from them (not recorded which). These receptors all stem from an adult woman who had mild COVID-19 (a few samples of this study predate the infection). Cell type and time point are not known.

The rearrangement links TRBV5-1 to TRBJ2-1; D is perhaps TRBD2 (5 bases). Trimming took 0 bases from V and 7 from J, leaving 11 bases between them. Germline V gene sequence: CDR1 SGHRS, CDR2 YFSETQ. The CDR3 consists of 14 residues. CDR3 nucleotides: TGCGCCAGCAGCTTGGAAACTAGGAGTAATGAGCAGTTCTTC. Protein sequence: CASSLETRSNEQFF. The full variable domain, completed using reference TRBV5-1 and TRBJ2-1, is KAGVTQTPRYLIKTRGQQVTLSCSPISGHRSVSWYQQTPGQGLQFLFEYFSETQRNKGNFPGRFSGRQFSNSRSEMNVSTLELGDSALYLCASSLETRSNEQFFGPGTRLTVL.

This clonotype was counted a few times. The V gene is TRBV11-2, the J gene TRBJ2-1; D possibly uses TRBD1 or TRBD2 (5 bases each). The CDR3 has 15 amino acids. The germline V gene encodes CDR1 SGHAT and CDR2 FQNNGV. V lost 4 bases, J lost 4 bases, and 14 bases lay in between. CDR3: CASSSPGRNYNEQFF. CDR3 sequence (DNA): TGTGCCAGCAGCTCCCCGGGACGGAATTACAATGAGCAGTTCTTC.

V gene TRBV24-1 combines with J gene TRBJ2-1; D gene uncertain. CDR3 length equals 13 residues. Trimming took off 12 bases at V and 0 bases at J, with 11 bases between the two ends. CDR1 and CDR2 from the germline V gene are KGHDR and SFDVKD. This CDR3 reads CADGGSSYNEQFF. The CDR3 DNA sequence: TGTGCCGACGGCGGTAGCTCCTACAATGAGCAGTTCTTC.

This chain uses TRBV29-1 with TRBJ2-7; no firm D call. Germline V gene lookup returns CDR1 SQVTM and CDR2 ANQGSEA. This CDR3 comprises 14 residues. V lost 2 bases and J lost 2, with 13 bases in between. In DNA form, the CDR3 reads TGCAGCGTTGAACTGGGTGGCTCGGCCTACGAGCAGTACTTC. This gives the protein CSVELGGSAYEQYF.

This chain joins TRBV5-1 and TRBJ2-3; D possibly matches TRBD1 or TRBD2 (6 bases each). Germline CDR1 and CDR2: SGHRS and YFSETQ. Trimming stripped 7 bases from V and 2 bases from J, with 17 bases between. This CDR3 has 15 amino acids. The CDR3 bases are TGCGCCAGCTCCGGAGGAGGGGGTAACACAGATACGCAGTATTTT. Amino acid sequence: CASSGGGGNTDTQYF.

The chain links TRBV29-1 to TRBJ1-1; D not resolved. From germline, CDR1 is SQVTM and CDR2 ANQGSEA. This CDR3 has 12 residues. Between the trimmed V and J ends, which lost 3 bases and 4 bases, there was a span of 9 bases. The CDR3, as DNA: TGCAGCGTTGACAGATGGGGCACTGAAGCTTTCTTT. It translates to CSVDRWGTEAFF.

This clonotype came up a few times. The gene calls are TRBV11-2 and TRBJ2-1, with 9 bases that match TRBD1. This CDR3 is built from 14 residues. Losses at the gene ends were 5 bases for V and 12 bases for J; bases not matched to a gene: 11. Germline loops: CDR1 SGHAT, CDR2 FQNNGV. The CDR3 coding sequence is TGTGCCAGCAGCCTCCCCGGGACAGGGAAGGGGCAGTTCTTC. As protein: CASSLPGTGKGQFF.

V and J are TRBV7-6 and TRBJ2-1; tentative D call: TRBD1 (5 bases). This CDR3 is built from 14 residues. Per the germline V gene, CDR1 is SGHVS and CDR2 is FNYEAQ. V was cut by 1 base and J by 4 bases, with 8 bases left in between. CDR3 bases: TGTGCCAGCAGCTTAGAGGACACTTACAATGAGCAGTTCTTC. The encoded protein is CASSLEDTYNEQFF.

The sample holds one count of this clonotype. V gene TRBV7-2 combines with J gene TRBJ2-7; TRBD2 aligns across 10 bases. V lost 0 bases, J lost 7 bases, and 6 bases stayed unmatched. The CDR3 loop spans 15 amino acids. Looked up from germline, CDR1 is SGHTA and CDR2 is FQGNSA. The CDR3 sequence is CASSLAASGSGEQYF. As DNA, the CDR3 is TGTGCCAGCAGCTTAGCGGCTAGCGGGAGCGGTGAGCAGTACTTC.

This clonotype was detected only a few times. J is TRBJ1-5 and V is TRBV7-2; D is unclear. Trimming took off 4 bases at V and 9 bases at J, with 16 bases between the two ends. The CDR3 has 14 amino acids. CDR1 is SGHTA, CDR2 FQGNSA, per germline. In nucleotides, the CDR3 is TGTGCCAGCAGCTCCTTGGCACCCTCGGGGCCCCAGCATTTT. Translated, it gives CASSSLAPSGPQHF.

There are a few counts of this clonotype. The chain is built from TRBV7-2 and TRBJ2-1, with a tentative D call TRBD1 (5 bases). CDR3 length equals 17 residues. Trimming left V 0 bases short and J 0 bases short, with 12 bases between. The germline V gene encodes CDR1 SGHTA and CDR2 FQGNSA. The CDR3 DNA reads as TGTGCCAGCAGCTTAGCAGGGGCCATTAGCTCCTACAATGAGCAGTTCTTC. Its protein is CASSLAGAISSYNEQFF.

The gene calls are TRBV6-6 and TRBJ1-2; no definite D call. V gave up 6 bases and J gave up 6 bases, with 14 bases separating them. CDR3 length: 13 residues. Per the germline V gene, CDR1 is MNHNY and CDR2 is SVGAGI (reference sequence). For the CDR3, the DNA is TGTGCCAGCAGCCCCGCCTTGATTGATGGCTACACCTTC. It yields the protein CASSPALIDGYTF.

In its sample, this clonotype was seen a few times. The chain joins TRBV2 to TRBJ1-4; TRBD1 matches at 7 bases. CDR1 SNHLY and CDR2 FYNNEI come from the germline V gene. The ends lost 6 bases at V and 3 bases at J; junction bases unmatched: 4. This CDR3 has 14 residues. CDR3 sequence: CASSGDSSNEKLFF. The CDR3 DNA reads as TGTGCCAGCAGCGGGGACAGCTCTAATGAAAAACTGTTTTTT.

The rearrangement uses TRBV5-1 and TRBJ2-1, with 7 bases identical to TRBD2. The length of the CDR3 is 14 residues. Trimming took 3 bases from V and 4 from J; bases not matched to a gene: 4. The germline V gene has CDR1 SGHRS and CDR2 YFSETQ. The DNA of the CDR3 is TGCGCCAGCAGCTATGCTAGCGGATACAATGAGCAGTTCTTC. The encoded protein is CASSYASGYNEQFF.